This T cell receptor (beta chain) was profiled in a study of human T cells and chemical hapten exposure. As for the study in general: Per-sample TCR yields varied mainly from small pooled library volume differences.

At least ten counts were recorded for this clonotype. MiXCR, run by TCRdb on the RACE reads, gives a single entry per CDR3 protein. Of tens of thousands of distinct CDR3 sequences in the sample, around 8.9% were seen once. Germline V gene sequence: CDR1 SGDLS, CDR2 YYNGEE. Trimming took off 0 bases at V and 4 bases at J, with 10 bases between the two ends. The CDR3 is 14 amino acids. Noted time point: patch test 2, 6 weeks after DPC sensitization. Treatment noted: therapeutic diphenylcyclopropenone sensitization with weekly scalp DPC. Sequenced material: whole blood, taken in connection with sensitization to the hapten diphenylcyclopropenone (DPC). This chain links TRBV9 with TRBJ1-1; D unresolved. This receptor was identified in a woman aged 40 to 50 with alopecia areata. Some clones in this sample may be carry-over from other donors' samples. DNA of the CDR3: TGTGCCAGCAGCGTAGAATGGCGGACCACTGAAGCTTTCTTT. Amino acids: CASSVEWRTTEAFF.